This T cell receptor (beta chain) appears in the sequencing data of a study of T cells in Graves' hyperthyroidism and ophthalmopathy (dated by TCRdb to 2018 to 2020). Background on the whole study: Peripheral blood was collected at initial diagnosis, before any treatment. To identify distinguishing TCR V-J signatures, a discovery cohort of roughly 100 patients was used, comprising 40 to 45 with Graves' ophthalmopathy and around 60 with stable Graves' hyperthyroidism. Prospective prediction of ophthalmopathy was tested in an independent validation cohort of some 19 hyperthyroidism patients and approximately 17 patients who later progressed to ophthalmopathy. The approximately 95 discovery patients were divided at random into training and test sets in a 7:3 ratio. In roughly six Graves' hyperthyroidism patients, the study also compared T-cell repertoires from thyroid tissue with T-cell repertoires from blood. After blood sampling, hyperthyroidism patients were treated with methimazole at a starting dose of 30 mg daily, and ophthalmopathy patients were treated with high-dose intravenous methylprednisolone. According to the paper, TCR Vbeta CDR3 sequencing was carried out on approximately 140 peripheral blood samples, which came from about 45 ophthalmopathy, approximately 72 hyperthyroidism and some 17 progressor patients. The paper as a whole reports these results and caveats: During validation, the model predicted progression to ophthalmopathy a median of approximately 7 months ahead of onset, with almost 71% sensitivity and about 75% specificity. Sample size was not statistically predetermined, and investigators were not blinded to group allocation. A model built on a 13 V-J signature distinguished ophthalmopathy from stable hyperthyroidism, reaching roughly 88% sensitivity and approximately 83% specificity in cross-validation and 80%/75% in testing. Most expanded thyroid clonotypes (frequency above 0.001) were also found in blood, which suggests that blood repertoires may mirror thyroid immune responses.

TCR beta CDR3 regions were amplified from RNA transcripts. For the first round of RT-PCR on the TCR CDR3, the HTBI primer set was used together with the Qiagen OneStep RT-PCR kit. Libraries were constructed in a second round of multiplex PCR, after which size selection and purification were carried out. Sequencing of the libraries was done on an Illumina HiSeq2000 using paired-end 100 bp reads. In the source study's methods: SOAPnuke was used to process the raw data, with reads discarded if the reads contained adapters or uncalled bases, had a mean Phred below 15, or lacked an exact constant-primer or identifier match. High-quality paired reads were merged using COPE v1.2.5, and each unique nucleotide sequence was defined as a clonotype. MiTCR v1.1 was used to align clonotypes to the IMGT TRBV, TRBD and TRBJ reference segments. The analysis was restricted to V-J combinations with a frequency above 0.0001, which together covered 99.2% of the repertoires. The TCS score was defined as the ratio of F50 (clonal expansion) to E x V (chaos), calculated using BLOSUM62-based TCRdist between CDR3 peptides within each V-J. Welch's t-statistics and random forest reduced around 550 V-J features to 13, which were used in a naive Bayes classifier (R e1071). TCRdb trimmed the raw reads at Q25, called clones with MiXCR and kept productive beta chains. Rows with one shared CDR3 protein collapse into an entry with the most common genes and DNA. The V and J calls were determined by TCRdb, not by the authors. This sample gives about 600,000 distinct CDR3 sequences in total; approximately 15% of them show up just once. The ten largest clonotypes hold about 3.5% of the sample.

Via the germline V gene (reference sequence), CDR1 is SEHNR and CDR2 FQNEAQ. The CDR3 contains 12 residues, cysteine and phenylalanine counted. Just the 36-base CDR3 DNA is kept, in frame starting at base 1. Cut back by 5 bases and 7 bases, the V and J ends lie 11 bases apart. Ophthalmopathy patients had moderately to severely active disease, with a Clinical Activity Score of 3 or more, a NOSPECS grade of 4 or more, and a disease duration of less than 3 months. Exclusion was applied to patients with uncontrolled infections, other autoimmune diseases, pregnancy or lactation. Diagnoses were established on the basis of clinical symptoms, serum thyroxine and TRAb, thyroid ultrasound, and orbital computed tomography. PBMCs were separated from roughly 9.6 ml of fresh peripheral blood using Ficoll-Paque density gradient centrifugation. Total RNA was extracted with Trizol reagent, and quality was checked on an Agilent 2100 Bioanalyzer.

On this clonotype: Its antigen is currently not known. Base qualities are not recorded, but no much larger clone differs from it by a single base.

The TCR comes from a middle-aged woman with Graves' ophthalmopathy. The sequencing input was blood. The chain uses TRBV7-9 and TRBJ2-5; the D element could tentatively be TRBD1 or TRBD2, as 6 bases agree for each. The CDR3 is CASSNGGRTQYF. The base sequence is TGTGCCAGCAGCAACGGGGGCCGGACCCAGTACTTC.